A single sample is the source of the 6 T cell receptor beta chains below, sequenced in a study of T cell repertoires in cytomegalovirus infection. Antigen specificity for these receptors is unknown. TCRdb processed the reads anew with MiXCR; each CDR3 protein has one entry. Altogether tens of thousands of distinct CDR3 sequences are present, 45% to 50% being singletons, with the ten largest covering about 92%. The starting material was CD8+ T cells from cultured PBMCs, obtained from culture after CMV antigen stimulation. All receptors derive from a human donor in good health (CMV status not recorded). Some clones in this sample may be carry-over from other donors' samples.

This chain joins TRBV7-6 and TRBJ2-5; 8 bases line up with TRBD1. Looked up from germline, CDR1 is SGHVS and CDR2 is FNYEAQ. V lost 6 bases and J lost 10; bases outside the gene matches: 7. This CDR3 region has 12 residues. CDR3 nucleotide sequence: TGTGCCAGCAGGGGACAGGCAGTGTACCAGTACTTC. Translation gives CASRGQAVYQYF.

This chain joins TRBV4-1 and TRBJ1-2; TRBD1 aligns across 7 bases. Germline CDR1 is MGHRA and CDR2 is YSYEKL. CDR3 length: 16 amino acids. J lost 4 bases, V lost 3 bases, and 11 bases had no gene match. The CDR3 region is CASSQKVTGIGYGYTF. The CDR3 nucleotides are TGCGCCAGCAGCCAGAAAGTGACAGGGATCGGCTATGGCTACACCTTC.

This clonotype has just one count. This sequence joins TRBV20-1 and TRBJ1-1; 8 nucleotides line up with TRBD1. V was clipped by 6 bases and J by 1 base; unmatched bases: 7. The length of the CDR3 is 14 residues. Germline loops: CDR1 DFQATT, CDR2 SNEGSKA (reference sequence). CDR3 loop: CSAPRTGTNTEAFF. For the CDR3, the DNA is TGCAGTGCCCCTAGGACAGGGACGAACACTGAAGCTTTCTTT.

DNA for the CDR3: TGTGCCATCCACTCGACAGGGAATGGCTACACCTTC. This sequence encodes CAIHSTGNGYTF. J is TRBJ1-2 and V is TRBV10-3; 7 positions match TRBD1. The junction had 6 bases not matched to a gene; V was cut back by 8 bases and J by 6 bases. The CDR3 has 12 residues. CDR1 is ENHRY, CDR2 SYGVKD, per germline.

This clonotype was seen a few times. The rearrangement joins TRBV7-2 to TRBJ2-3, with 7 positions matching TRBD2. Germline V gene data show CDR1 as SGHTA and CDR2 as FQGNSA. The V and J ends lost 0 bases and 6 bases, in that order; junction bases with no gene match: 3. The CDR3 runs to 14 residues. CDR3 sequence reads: CASSLAGGRDTQYF. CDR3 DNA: TGTGCCAGCAGCTTAGCGGGAGGGCGGGATACGCAGTATTTT.

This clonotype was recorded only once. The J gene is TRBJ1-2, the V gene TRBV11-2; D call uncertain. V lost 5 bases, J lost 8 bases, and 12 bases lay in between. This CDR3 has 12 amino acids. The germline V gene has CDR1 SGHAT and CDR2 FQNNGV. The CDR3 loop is CASSHLRRGYTF. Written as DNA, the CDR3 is TGTGCCAGCAGCCATTTACGCAGGGGCTACACCTTC.